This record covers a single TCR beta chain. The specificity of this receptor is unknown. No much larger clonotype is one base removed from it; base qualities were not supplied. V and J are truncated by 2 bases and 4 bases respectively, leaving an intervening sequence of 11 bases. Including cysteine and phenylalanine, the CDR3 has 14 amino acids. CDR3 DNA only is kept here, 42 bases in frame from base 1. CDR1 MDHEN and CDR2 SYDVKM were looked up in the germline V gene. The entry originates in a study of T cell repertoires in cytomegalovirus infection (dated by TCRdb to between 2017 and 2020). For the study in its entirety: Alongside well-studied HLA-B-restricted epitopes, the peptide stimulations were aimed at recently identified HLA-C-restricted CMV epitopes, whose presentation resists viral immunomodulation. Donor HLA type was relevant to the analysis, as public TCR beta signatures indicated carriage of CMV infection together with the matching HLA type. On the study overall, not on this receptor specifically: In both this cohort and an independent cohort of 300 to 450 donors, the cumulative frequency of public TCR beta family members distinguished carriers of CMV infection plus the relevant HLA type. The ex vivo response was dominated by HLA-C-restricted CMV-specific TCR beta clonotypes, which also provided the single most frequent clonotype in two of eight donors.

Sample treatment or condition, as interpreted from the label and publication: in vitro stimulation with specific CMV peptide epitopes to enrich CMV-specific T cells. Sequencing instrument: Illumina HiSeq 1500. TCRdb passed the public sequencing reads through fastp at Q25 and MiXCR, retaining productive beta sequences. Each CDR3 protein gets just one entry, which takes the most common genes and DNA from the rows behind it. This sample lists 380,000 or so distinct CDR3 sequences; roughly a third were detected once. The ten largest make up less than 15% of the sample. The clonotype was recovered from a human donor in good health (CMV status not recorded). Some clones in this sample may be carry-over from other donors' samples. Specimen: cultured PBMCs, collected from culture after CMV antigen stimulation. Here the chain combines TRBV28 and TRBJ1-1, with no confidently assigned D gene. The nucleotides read TGTGCCAGCAGTTTACGGGGTTTCGGCACTGAAGCTTTCTTT. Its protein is CASSLRGFGTEAFF.